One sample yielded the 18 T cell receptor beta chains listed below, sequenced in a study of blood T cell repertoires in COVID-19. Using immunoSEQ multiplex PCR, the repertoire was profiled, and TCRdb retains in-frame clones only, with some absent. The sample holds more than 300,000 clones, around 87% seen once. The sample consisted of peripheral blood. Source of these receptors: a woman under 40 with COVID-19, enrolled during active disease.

CDR3 nucleotide sequence: TGCGCCAGCAGCGGGGGAGGGCCGGTCACCGGGGAGCTGTTTTTT. Translation gives CASSGGGPVTGELFF. The chain has TRBV5-1 and TRBJ2-2; 7 positions agree with TRBD2. Germline CDR1 reads SGHRS; CDR2 reads YFSETQ. V trimming: 4 bases; J trimming: 4 bases; junction bases outside the gene matches: 7. The length of the CDR3 is 15 residues. Supplemented by reference TRBV5-1 and TRBJ2-2, the full variable domain reads KAGVTQTPRYLIKTRGQQVTLSCSPISGHRSVSWYQQTPGQGLQFLFEYFSETQRNKGNFPGRFSGRQFSNSRSEMNVSTLELGDSALYLCASSGGGPVTGELFFGEGSRLTVL.

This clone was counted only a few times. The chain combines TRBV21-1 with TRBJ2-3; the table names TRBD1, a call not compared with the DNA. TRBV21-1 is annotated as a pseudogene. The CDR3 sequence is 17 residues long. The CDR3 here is CASSKGAPTPTPDTQYF. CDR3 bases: TGTGCCAGCAGCAAAGGGGCCCCTACCCCAACCCCAGATACGCAGTATTTT.

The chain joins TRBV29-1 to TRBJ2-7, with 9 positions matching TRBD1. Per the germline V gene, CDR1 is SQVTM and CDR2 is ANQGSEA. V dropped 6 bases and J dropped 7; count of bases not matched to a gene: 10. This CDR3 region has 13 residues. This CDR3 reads CSVTRGQGGEQYF. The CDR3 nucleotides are TGCAGCGTCACTAGGGGACAGGGCGGGGAGCAGTACTTC.

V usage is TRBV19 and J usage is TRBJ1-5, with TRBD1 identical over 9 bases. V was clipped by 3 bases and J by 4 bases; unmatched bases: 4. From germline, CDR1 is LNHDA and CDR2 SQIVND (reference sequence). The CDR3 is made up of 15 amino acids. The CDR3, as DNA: TGTGCCAGTAGTATTGGGACAGGGTCGAATCAGCCCCAGCATTTT. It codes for CASSIGTGSNQPQHF.

The CDR3 DNA reads TGTGCCAGCAGTGACGGACTCAGTCGAAGTGATGAGCAGTTCTTC. Amino acids: CASSDGLSRSDEQFF. The V gene is TRBV6-4, the J gene TRBJ2-1; weak D call: TRBD2 (5 bases). Trimming shortened V by 2 bases and J by 8 bases, and 16 bases separated the two germline ends. CDR1 MRHNA and CDR2 SNTAGT come from the germline V gene. CDR3 length: 15 amino acids.

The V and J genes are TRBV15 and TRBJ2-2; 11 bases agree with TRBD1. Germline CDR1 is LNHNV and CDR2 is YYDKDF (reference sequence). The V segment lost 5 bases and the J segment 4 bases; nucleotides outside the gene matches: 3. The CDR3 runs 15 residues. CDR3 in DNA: TGTGCCACCAGCTGGGACAGGGGGGGCACCGGGGAGCTGTTTTTT. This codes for CATSWDRGGTGELFF.

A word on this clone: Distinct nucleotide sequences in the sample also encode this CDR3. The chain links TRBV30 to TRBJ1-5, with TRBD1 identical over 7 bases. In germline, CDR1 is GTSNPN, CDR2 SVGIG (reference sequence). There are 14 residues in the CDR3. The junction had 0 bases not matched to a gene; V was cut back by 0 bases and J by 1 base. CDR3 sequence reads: CAWSVQGSNQPQHF. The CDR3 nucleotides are TGTGCCTGGAGTGTACAGGGGAGCAATCAGCCCCAGCATTTT.

CDR3 nucleotide sequence: TGTGCCAGCAGTCCCGGGACAGGGGAGTACGAGCAGTACTTC. This gives the protein CASSPGTGEYEQYF. The J gene is TRBJ2-7, the V gene TRBV28; 10 positions agree with TRBD1. J was trimmed by 4 bases and V by 5 bases; bases with no gene match: 5. Germline V CDR1 and CDR2: MDHEN, SYDVKM. This CDR3 comprises 14 residues.

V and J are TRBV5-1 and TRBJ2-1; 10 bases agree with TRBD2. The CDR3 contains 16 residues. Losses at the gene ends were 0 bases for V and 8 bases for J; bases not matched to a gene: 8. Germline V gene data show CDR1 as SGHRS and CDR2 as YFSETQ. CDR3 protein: CASSLEPSGSRHEQFF. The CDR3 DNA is TGCGCCAGCAGCTTGGAGCCTAGCGGGAGCCGGCATGAGCAGTTCTTC.

CDR3 sequence reads: CASSQDRFYEQYF. The CDR3 nucleotides read TGTGCCAGCTCACAGGACAGATTCTACGAGCAGTACTTC. V and J are TRBV18 and TRBJ2-7; D possibly corresponds to TRBD1 (6 bases). The ends were cut back, 4 bases at V and 3 bases at J, with 10 bases in the middle. The CDR3 totals 13 residues. CDR1 is KGHSH and CDR2 is LQKENI in the germline V gene.

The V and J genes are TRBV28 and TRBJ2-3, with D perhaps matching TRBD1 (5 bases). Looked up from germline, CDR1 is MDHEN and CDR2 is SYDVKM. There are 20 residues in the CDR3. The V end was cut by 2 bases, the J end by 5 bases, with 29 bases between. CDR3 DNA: TGTGCCAGCAGTTTACCCCTCGCTATCGGCCTCACACACACAGGAGATACGCAGTATTTT. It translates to CASSLPLAIGLTHTGDTQYF.

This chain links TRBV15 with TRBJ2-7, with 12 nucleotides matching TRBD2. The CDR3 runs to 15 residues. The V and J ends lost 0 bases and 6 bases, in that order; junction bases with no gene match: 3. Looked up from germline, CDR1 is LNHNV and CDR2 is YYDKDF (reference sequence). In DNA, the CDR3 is TGTGCCACCAGCAGAGAGGGACTAGCGGGTAGCGAGCAGTACTTC. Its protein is CATSREGLAGSEQYF.

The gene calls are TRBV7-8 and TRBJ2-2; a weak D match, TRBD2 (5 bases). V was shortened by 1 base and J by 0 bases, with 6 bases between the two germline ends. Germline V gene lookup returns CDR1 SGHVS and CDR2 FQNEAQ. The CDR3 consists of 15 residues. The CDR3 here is CASSLVGANTGELFF. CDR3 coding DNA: TGTGCCAGCAGCTTAGTGGGAGCGAACACCGGGGAGCTGTTTTTT. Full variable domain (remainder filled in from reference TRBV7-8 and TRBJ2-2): GAGVSQSPRYKVAKRGQDVALRCDPISGHVSLFWYQQALGQGPEFLTYFQNEAQLDKSGLPSDRFFAERPEGSVSTLKIQRTQQEDSAVYLCASSLVGANTGELFFGEGSRLTVL.

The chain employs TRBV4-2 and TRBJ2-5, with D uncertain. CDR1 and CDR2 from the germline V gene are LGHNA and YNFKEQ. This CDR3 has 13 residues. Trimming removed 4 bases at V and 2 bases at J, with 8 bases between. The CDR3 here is CASSPNRQETQYF. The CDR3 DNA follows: TGTGCCAGCAGCCCCAACAGACAAGAGACCCAGTACTTC.

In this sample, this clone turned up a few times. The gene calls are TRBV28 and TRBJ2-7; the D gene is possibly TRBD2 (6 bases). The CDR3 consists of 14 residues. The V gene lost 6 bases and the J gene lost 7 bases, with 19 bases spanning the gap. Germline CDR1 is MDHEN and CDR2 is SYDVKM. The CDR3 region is CASSQLLGGREQYF. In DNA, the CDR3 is TGTGCCAGCAGCCAACTCTTGGGGGGAAGAGAGCAGTACTTC.

CDR3 in DNA: TGTGCCAGCACCCTCGCGGGGACCGATGGCTACACCTTC. Protein sequence: CASTLAGTDGYTF. The chain employs TRBV11-2 and TRBJ1-2, with TRBD1 as a possible D gene (5 bases). With 7 bases removed from V and 6 bases from J, the gap between germline ends came to 15 bases. Germline V gene data show CDR1 as SGHAT and CDR2 as FQNNGV. CDR3 size: 13 residues.

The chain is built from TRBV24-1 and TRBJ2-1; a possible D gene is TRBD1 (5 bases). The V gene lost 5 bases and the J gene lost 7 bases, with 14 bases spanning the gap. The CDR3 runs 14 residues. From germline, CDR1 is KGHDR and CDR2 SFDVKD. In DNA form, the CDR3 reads TGTGCCACCAGTGCTCTACAGGTTGGGAATGAGCAGTTCTTC. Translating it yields CATSALQVGNEQFF.

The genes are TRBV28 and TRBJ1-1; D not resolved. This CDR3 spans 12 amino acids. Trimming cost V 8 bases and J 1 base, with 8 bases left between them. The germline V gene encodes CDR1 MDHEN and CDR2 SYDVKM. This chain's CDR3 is CASLKANTEAFF. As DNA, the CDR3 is TGTGCCAGCCTTAAAGCGAACACTGAAGCTTTCTTT. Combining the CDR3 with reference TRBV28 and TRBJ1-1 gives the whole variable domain DVKVTQSSRYLVKRTGEKVFLECVQDMDHENMFWYRQDPGLGLRLIYFSYDVKMKEKGDIPEGYSVSREKKERFSLILESASTNQTSMYLCASLKANTEAFFGQGTRLTVV.